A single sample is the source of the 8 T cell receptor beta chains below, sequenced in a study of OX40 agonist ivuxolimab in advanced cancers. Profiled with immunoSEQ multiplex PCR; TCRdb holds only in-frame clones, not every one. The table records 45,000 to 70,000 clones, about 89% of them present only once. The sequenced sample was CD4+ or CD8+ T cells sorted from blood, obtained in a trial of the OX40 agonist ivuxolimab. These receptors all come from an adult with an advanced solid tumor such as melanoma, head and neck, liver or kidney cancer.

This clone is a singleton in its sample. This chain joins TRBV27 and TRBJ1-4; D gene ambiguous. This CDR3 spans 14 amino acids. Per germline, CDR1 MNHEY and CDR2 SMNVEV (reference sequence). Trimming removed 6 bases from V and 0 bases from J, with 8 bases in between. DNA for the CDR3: TGTGCCAGCAGCGAGATGGCAACTAATGAAAAACTGTTTTTT. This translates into CASSEMATNEKLFF.

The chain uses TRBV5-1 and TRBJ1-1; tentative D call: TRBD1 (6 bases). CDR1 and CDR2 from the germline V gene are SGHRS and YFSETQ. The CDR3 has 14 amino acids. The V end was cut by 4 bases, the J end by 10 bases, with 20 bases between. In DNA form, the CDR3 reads TGCGCCAGCAGCCAAGGGGGGACACAGCACCCAGCTTTCTTT. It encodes CASSQGGTQHPAFF.

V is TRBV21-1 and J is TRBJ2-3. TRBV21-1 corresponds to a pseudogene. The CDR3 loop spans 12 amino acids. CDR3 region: CASSKGTDTQYF. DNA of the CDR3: TGTGCCAGCAGCAAAGGGACAGATACGCAGTATTTT.

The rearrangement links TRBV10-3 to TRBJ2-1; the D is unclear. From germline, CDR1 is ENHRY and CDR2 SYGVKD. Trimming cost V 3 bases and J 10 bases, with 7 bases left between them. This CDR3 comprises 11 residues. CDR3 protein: CAISERAEQFF. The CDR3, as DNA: TGTGCCATCAGTGAAAGGGCCGAGCAGTTCTTC.

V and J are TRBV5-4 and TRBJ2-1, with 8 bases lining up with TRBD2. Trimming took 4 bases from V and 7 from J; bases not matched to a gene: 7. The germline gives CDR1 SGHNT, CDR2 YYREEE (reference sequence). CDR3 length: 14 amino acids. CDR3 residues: CASSPGGAENEQFF. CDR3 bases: TGTGCCAGCAGCCCCGGGGGGGCAGAAAATGAGCAGTTCTTC.

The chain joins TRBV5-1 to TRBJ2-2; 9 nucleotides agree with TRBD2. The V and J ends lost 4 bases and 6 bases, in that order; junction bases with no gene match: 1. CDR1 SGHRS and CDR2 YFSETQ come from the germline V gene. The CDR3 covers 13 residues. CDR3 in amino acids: CASSVAGAGELFF. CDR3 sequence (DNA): TGCGCCAGCAGCGTAGCGGGAGCCGGGGAGCTGTTTTTT.

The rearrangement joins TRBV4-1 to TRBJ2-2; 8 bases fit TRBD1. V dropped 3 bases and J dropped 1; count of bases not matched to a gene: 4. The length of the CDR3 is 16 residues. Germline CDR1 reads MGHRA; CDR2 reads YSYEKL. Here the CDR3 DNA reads TGCGCCAGCAGCCAGAGGACAGGGAGGAACACCGGGGAGCTGTTTTTT. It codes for CASSQRTGRNTGELFF.

CDR3 region: CASSGHNSGNTIYF. DNA for the CDR3: TGTGCCAGTAGTGGGCACAACTCTGGAAACACCATATATTTT. J is TRBJ1-3 and V is TRBV19; D is ambiguous. Trimming left V 5 bases short and J 0 bases short, with 8 bases between. Germline V CDR1 and CDR2: LNHDA, SQIVND (reference sequence). CDR3 length: 14 residues. Together with reference TRBV19 and TRBJ1-3, the CDR3 gives the full variable domain: DGGITQSPKYLFRKEGQNVTLSCEQNLNHDAMYWYRQDPGQGLRLIYYSQIVNDFQKGDIAEGYSVSREKKESFPLTVTSAQKNPTAFYLCASSGHNSGNTIYFGEGSWLTVV.